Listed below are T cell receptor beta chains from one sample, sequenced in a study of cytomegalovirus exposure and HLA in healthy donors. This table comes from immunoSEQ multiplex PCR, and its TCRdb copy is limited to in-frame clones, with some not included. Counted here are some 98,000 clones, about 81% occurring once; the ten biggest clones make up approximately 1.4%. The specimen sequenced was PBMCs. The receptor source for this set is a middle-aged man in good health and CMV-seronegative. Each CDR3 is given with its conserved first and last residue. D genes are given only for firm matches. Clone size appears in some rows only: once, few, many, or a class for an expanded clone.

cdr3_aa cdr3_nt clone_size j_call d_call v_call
CASSVNTIWTESYEQYF TGTGCCAGCAGTGTTAATACAATCTGGACAGAGAGCTACGAGCAGTACTTC few TRBJ2-7 - TRBV6-1
CASSLLTGELFF TGTGCCAGCAGCCTTCTAACCGGGGAGCTGTTTTTT few TRBJ2-2 - TRBV7-7
CASSALALGGGPAGYTF TGTGCCAGCAGCGCTTTGGCCCTAGGGGGAGGGCCAGCCGGCTACACCTTC few TRBJ1-2 - TRBV5-6
CAARSGGLTDTQYF TGTGCCGCCCGTTCCGGGGGGCTCACAGATACGCAGTATTTT - TRBJ2-3 - TRBV10-3
CASSQDNGGGRTQYF TGTGCCAGCAGCCAAGATAACGGGGGGGGCCGTACGCAGTATTTT - TRBJ2-3 TRBD2 TRBV4-2
CAIGQLYEQYF TGTGCCATAGGACAGCTCTACGAGCAGTACTTC - TRBJ2-7 - TRBV10-3
CASSTDEQGRTNEKLFF TGTGCCAGTAGTACGGATGAACAGGGGAGGACTAATGAAAAACTGTTTTTT few TRBJ1-4 TRBD1 TRBV19
CASSLGRGVRNTEAFF TGCGCCAGCAGCTTGGGACGGGGGGTGAGGAACACTGAAGCTTTCTTT - TRBJ1-1 - TRBV5-1
CASSVATGASYEQYF TGTGCCAGCAGCGTAGCTACAGGGGCGAGCTACGAGCAGTACTTC - TRBJ2-7 TRBD1 TRBV9
CASRTGTYYGYTF TGTGCCAGCAGGACAGGAACCTACTATGGCTACACCTTC - TRBJ1-2 - TRBV28
CASSLGFAEAFF TGTGCCAGCAGCTTAGGTTTCGCTGAAGCTTTCTTT - TRBJ1-1 - TRBV7-9
CASSLAAGGKDTQYF TGTGCCAGCAGCTTGGCAGCGGGGGGGAAAGATACGCAGTATTTT - TRBJ2-3 TRBD2 TRBV9
CASSLTTGGGYTF TGTGCCAGCAGTTTAACAACAGGGGGCGGCTACACCTTC - TRBJ1-2 TRBD1 TRBV28
CSVGAGSNTGELFF TGCAGCGTGGGCGCGGGTTCGAACACCGGGGAGCTGTTTTTT - TRBJ2-2 - TRBV29-1
CASSGLAGNTGELFF TGTGCCAGTAGTGGACTAGCGGGGAACACCGGGGAGCTGTTTTTT - TRBJ2-2 TRBD2 TRBV19
CASRETGTEDYEQYF TGTGCCAGCAGGGAAACCGGGACAGAGGACTACGAGCAGTACTTC once TRBJ2-7 TRBD1 TRBV28
CASSYLQQRRSEQYF TGTGCCAGCAGTTACCTCCAACAGCGGAGGAGCGAGCAGTACTTC - TRBJ2-7 - TRBV6-5
CASSPFTGGSSYEQYF TGTGCCAGTAGTCCCTTCACAGGGGGAAGTTCCTACGAGCAGTACTTC - TRBJ2-7 TRBD1 TRBV19
CASSRGSGTGQGTF TGTGCCAGTAGTCGCGGGAGTGGGACAGGTCAGGGCACCTTC - TRBJ1-2 TRBD1 TRBV19
CASRGNVGRRDYGYTF TGCGCCAGCAGGGGGAACGTGGGGCGCAGAGATTATGGCTACACCTTC - TRBJ1-2 - TRBV10-2
CASSFHGGPTDTQYF TGTGCCAGCAGCTTTCACGGGGGACCCACAGATACGCAGTATTTT - TRBJ2-3 - TRBV7-2
CASSYNGPAGSYEQYF TGTGCCAGCAGTTATAACGGCCCGGCAGGGTCCTACGAGCAGTACTTC - TRBJ2-7 - TRBV27
CASSPGGRYDSPLHF TGTGCCAGCAGCCCGGGAGGACGGTACGATTCACCCCTCCACTTT - TRBJ1-6 - TRBV5-6
CASSIASTNEKLFF TGCGCCAGCAGCATAGCGTCAACTAATGAAAAACTGTTTTTT - TRBJ1-4 - TRBV5-1
CASSDNRAAFF TGTGCCAGCAGTGACAACAGGGCCGCTTTCTTT - TRBJ1-1 - TRBV27
CAISSASGVRDRFSGYTF TGTGCCATCAGCAGTGCTAGCGGGGTCCGGGACAGGTTCAGTGGCTACACCTTC - TRBJ1-2 TRBD1 TRBV10-3